The clone carrying this T cell receptor (beta chain) was seen once. This specimen comes from a study of cytomegalovirus exposure and HLA in healthy donors. The germline gives CDR1 SGHRS, CDR2 YFSETQ. Deletions cut 1 base from V and 5 bases from J, with 11 bases between. The CDR3 is 14 residues long. Vbeta (60) and Jbeta (13) primers were used in the PCR. Repertoires were generated with immunoSEQ multiplex PCR, while TCRdb's copy carries only in-frame clones and drops some. The sample shows about 130,000 clones, 83% of them seen only once. This clonotype was sampled from a woman in her thirties or forties in good health and CMV-seropositive. V usage is TRBV5-1 and J usage is TRBJ2-3; perhaps TRBD2 as D (5 bases). Sequencing used PBMCs. The CDR3 region has the DNA TGCGCCAGCAGCTTGAGGGAGATCATAGATACGCAGTATTTT. Translation gives CASSLREIIDTQYF.